This paragraph reports one T cell receptor beta chain. The data originate from a study of blood T cell repertoires in COVID-19. Overall study: From the United States, Italy and Spain came samples of acute and convalescent COVID-19. Sources were T cells, B-cell-depleted T cells, or PBMCs; the material itself was cDNA or gDNA.

The CDR3 loop spans 14 amino acids. Looked up from germline, CDR1 is KGHSH and CDR2 is LQKENI. The ends lost 3 bases at V and 7 bases at J; junction bases unmatched: 1. Original analysis: Counts of nucleated cells, estimated from reference gene primer amplification, were obtained. The table came from immunoSEQ multiplex PCR; TCRdb's copy has only in-frame clones and leaves some out. The V and J calls and clone size were taken over from that table, and D and trimming were inferred from the DNA. Altogether over 45,000 clones are present, more than 85% being singletons, with the ten largest covering 5.1%.

The chain couples TRBV18 to TRBJ1-6, with 9 bases fitting TRBD1. Sequenced: peripheral blood. This clonotype was sampled from an elderly man in a cohort sampled during active COVID-19. CDR3 in DNA: TGTGCCAGCTCACCCGGGACAGGGAATTCACCCCTCCACTTT. Translating it yields CASSPGTGNSPLHF.